This is a list of T cell receptor beta chains from one sample in a study of regulatory T cells in long-lasting Graves disease. TCRdb re-called the multiplex PCR reads through MiXCR, storing one row per CDR3 protein. The sample lists hundreds of thousands of distinct CDR3 sequences, around 30% seen once, with about 40% in the top ten. The source material was peripheral blood mononuclear cells (PBMCs), sampled when the disease was refractory, from a patient treated with antithyroid drugs. The receptors were gathered from a female donor with Graves disease. The CDR3 runs from the conserved cysteine through the conserved F or W. Each record gives: V gene, D gene, clone size, J gene, CDR3 protein, CDR3 DNA. The D gene is left open where the match is weak. A row's size may be missing; if present it is once, few, many or a size class.

V: TRBV12-3/TRBV12-4; D: .; size: many; J: TRBJ1-4; CDR3: CASSSYVTTNEKLFF; DNA: TGTGCCAGCAGTAGCTACGTGACAACTAATGAAAAACTGTTTTTT
V: TRBV7-8; D: .; size: .; J: TRBJ1-5; CDR3: CASVEGLNPSNQPQHF; DNA: TGTGCCAGCGTTGAAGGTCTGAATCCATCCAATCAGCCCCAGCATTTT
V: TRBV12-3/TRBV12-4; D: TRBD1; size: .; J: TRBJ1-1; CDR3: CASSAQGQGLTEAFF; DNA: TGTGCCAGCAGTGCTCAGGGACAGGGGTTAACTGAAGCTTTCTTT
V: TRBV28; D: TRBD1; size: many; J: TRBJ1-5; CDR3: CASSLSDRGQPQHF; DNA: TGTGCCAGCAGTTTGTCGGACAGGGGGCAGCCCCAGCATTTT
V: TRBV12-3/TRBV12-4; D: .; size: few; J: TRBJ1-1; CDR3: CASRAQGMNTEAFF; DNA: TGTGCCAGCAGGGCTCAGGGTATGAACACTGAAGCTTTCTTT
V: TRBV7-2; D: TRBD2; size: many; J: TRBJ2-5; CDR3: CASSHRSGSEETQYF; DNA: TGTGCCAGCAGCCACCGTAGCGGGAGCGAAGAGACCCAGTACTTC
V: TRBV6-1; D: .; size: .; J: TRBJ1-5; CDR3: CASSIGAPSNQPQHF; DNA: TGTGCCAGCAGCATAGGGGCACCCAGCAATCAGCCCCAGCATTTT
V: TRBV11-2; D: .; size: .; J: TRBJ1-1; CDR3: CASSIRRTEAFF; DNA: TGTGCCAGCAGCATTAGAAGGACTGAAGCTTTCTTT
V: TRBV7-3; D: TRBD1; size: few; J: TRBJ1-2; CDR3: CASSLDPGTANYGYTF; DNA: TGTGCCAGCAGCTTAGATCCCGGGACAGCCAACTATGGCTACACCTTC
V: TRBV5-1; D: .; size: .; J: TRBJ1-6; CDR3: CASSLGRAQVNNSPLHF; DNA: TGCGCCAGCAGCTTGGGGCGGGCTCAAGTGAATAATTCACCCCTCCACTTT
V: TRBV29-1; D: TRBD1; size: many; J: TRBJ2-7; CDR3: CSVEEGTGGYEQYF; DNA: TGCAGCGTTGAAGAGGGGACAGGAGGCTACGAGCAGTACTTC
V: TRBV19; D: TRBD1; size: .; J: TRBJ2-4; CDR3: CATGQGYIQYF; DNA: TGTGCCACCGGACAGGGCTACATTCAGTACTTC
V: TRBV2; D: .; size: many; J: TRBJ1-2; CDR3: CASRTDANYGYTF; DNA: TGTGCCAGCAGGACAGACGCTAACTATGGCTACACCTTC
V: TRBV14; D: .; size: .; J: TRBJ2-7; CDR3: CASSQGDGSSYEQYF; DNA: TGTGCCAGCAGCCAGGGGGACGGGAGCTCCTACGAGCAGTACTTC
V: TRBV30; D: TRBD2; size: .; J: TRBJ2-5; CDR3: CAWRTSGSGETQYF; DNA: TGTGCCTGGAGGACTAGCGGGAGTGGAGAGACCCAGTACTTC
V: TRBV12-5; D: TRBD2; size: few; J: TRBJ2-5; CDR3: CASARGASGETQYF; DNA: TGTGCTAGTGCTCGAGGGGCTAGCGGAGAGACCCAGTACTTC
V: TRBV20-1; D: .; size: .; J: TRBJ1-5; CDR3: CSASLGNNQPQHF; DNA: TGCAGTGCTAGTTTGGGTAACAATCAGCCCCAGCATTTT
V: TRBV7-2; D: TRBD2; size: .; J: TRBJ2-5; CDR3: CASSLDPGLAVQTQYF; DNA: TGTGCCAGCAGCTTAGATCCGGGACTAGCGGTCCAGACCCAGTACTTC
V: TRBV7-9; D: .; size: few; J: TRBJ1-1; CDR3: CASSQYQVGNTEAFF; DNA: TGTGCCAGCAGCCAATACCAGGTCGGGAACACTGAAGCTTTCTTT
V: TRBV7-2; D: TRBD2; size: once; J: TRBJ2-1; CDR3: CASRTYSGMSYNEQFF; DNA: TGTGCCAGTCGGACTTATAGCGGGATGTCCTACAATGAGCAGTTCTTC
V: TRBV3-1; D: .; size: many; J: TRBJ1-5; CDR3: CASSQDKGPNQPQHF; DNA: TGTGCCAGCAGCCAAGACAAGGGCCCCAATCAGCCCCAGCATTTT
V: TRBV27; D: .; size: .; J: TRBJ1-2; CDR3: CASSLLAGREYGYTF; DNA: TGTGCCAGCAGTTTATTGGCCGGCAGGGAGTATGGCTACACCTTC
V: TRBV6-1; D: .; size: few; J: TRBJ1-1; CDR3: CASRGADGNTEAFF; DNA: TGTGCCAGCCGAGGGGCGGACGGGAACACTGAAGCTTTCTTT
V: TRBV6-1; D: TRBD1; size: .; J: TRBJ2-4; CDR3: CASSPGQGAGNIQYF; DNA: TGTGCCAGCAGTCCGGGACAGGGGGCGGGGAACATTCAGTACTTC
V: TRBV7-3; D: .; size: few; J: TRBJ1-2; CDR3: CASSPQVGGAYGYTF; DNA: TGTGCCAGCAGCCCTCAGGTCGGAGGCGCCTATGGCTACACCTTC
V: TRBV9; D: TRBD1; size: .; J: TRBJ1-1; CDR3: CASSARTGGVTEAFF; DNA: TGTGCCAGCAGCGCGAGGACAGGGGGCGTCACTGAAGCTTTCTTT
V: TRBV29-1; D: .; size: .; J: TRBJ1-1; CDR3: CSVEVGRGEAFF; DNA: TGCAGCGTTGAGGTGGGGCGGGGTGAAGCTTTCTTT
V: TRBV19; D: .; size: .; J: TRBJ1-1; CDR3: CASRTTGNTEAFF; DNA: TGTGCCAGTCGGACGACGGGGAATACTGAAGCTTTCTTT
V: TRBV4-1; D: TRBD1; size: .; J: TRBJ1-2; CDR3: CASSQLTGDGYTF; DNA: TGCGCCAGCAGCCAACTGACAGGGGATGGCTACACCTTC
V: TRBV28; D: .; size: many; J: TRBJ1-5; CDR3: CASSSDHTGNQPQHF; DNA: TGTGCCAGCAGTTCCGACCACACGGGAAATCAGCCCCAGCATTTT
V: TRBV15; D: .; size: .; J: TRBJ1-3; CDR3: CATSDGNTIYF; DNA: TGTGCCACCTCAGACGGAAACACCATATATTTT
V: TRBV2; D: .; size: many; J: TRBJ2-5; CDR3: CASSESVVETQYF; DNA: TGTGCCAGCAGTGAATCCGTAGTAGAGACCCAGTACTTC
V: TRBV27; D: .; size: .; J: TRBJ2-7; CDR3: CASTPCYEQYF; DNA: TGTGCCAGCACTCCGTGCTACGAGCAGTACTTC
V: TRBV2; D: .; size: .; J: TRBJ2-2; CDR3: CASSELATNTGELFF; DNA: TGTGCCAGCAGTGAACTAGCGACAAACACCGGGGAGCTGTTTTTT
V: TRBV19; D: TRBD1; size: .; J: TRBJ1-1; CDR3: CASSIVGDRGKYFPMNTEAFF; DNA: TGTGCCAGTAGTATAGTTGGGGACAGGGGCAAATATTTCCCTATGAACACTGAAGCTTTCTTT
V: TRBV15; D: TRBD2; size: .; J: TRBJ2-5; CDR3: CATSSETSTGETQYF; DNA: TGTGCCACCAGCAGCGAGACTAGCACAGGCGAGACCCAGTACTTC
V: TRBV20-1; D: .; size: .; J: TRBJ1-2; CDR3: CSAREWGWGYTF; DNA: TGCAGTGCTAGGGAGTGGGGTTGGGGCTACACCTTC
V: TRBV28; D: .; size: .; J: TRBJ1-6; CDR3: CASSSVGTPLHF; DNA: TGTGCCAGCAGTTCGGTGGGGACGCCCCTCCACTTT
V: TRBV19; D: .; size: .; J: TRBJ2-7; CDR3: CASSPQAAGIYEQYF; DNA: TGTGCCAGTAGCCCCCAGGCGGCGGGTATCTACGAGCAGTACTTC
V: TRBV5-1; D: TRBD1; size: .; J: TRBJ1-1; CDR3: CASSLFGGQGARTEAFF; DNA: TGCGCCAGCAGCTTGTTTGGGGGACAGGGGGCGCGTACTGAAGCTTTCTTT
V: TRBV7-9; D: TRBD1; size: .; J: TRBJ1-1; CDR3: CASSFPGQGSTEAFF; DNA: TGTGCCAGCAGCTTTCCGGGACAGGGGTCCACTGAAGCTTTCTTT
V: TRBV6-2/TRBV6-3; D: TRBD1; size: .; J: TRBJ1-2; CDR3: CASSYPLRDRANYGYTF; DNA: TGTGCCAGCAGTTACCCTCTCCGGGACAGGGCTAACTATGGCTACACCTTC
V: TRBV29-1; D: TRBD2; size: few; J: TRBJ2-7; CDR3: CSGGMTSGSSYEQYF; DNA: TGCAGCGGGGGGATGACTAGCGGGAGCTCCTACGAGCAGTACTTC
V: TRBV19; D: TRBD1; size: few; J: TRBJ1-1; CDR3: CASSKPGQQDTEAFF; DNA: TGTGCCAGTAGTAAGCCGGGACAGCAAGACACTGAAGCTTTCTTT
V: TRBV28; D: .; size: .; J: TRBJ1-4; CDR3: CASSPTGANEKLFF; DNA: TGTGCCAGCAGTCCAACGGGAGCTAATGAAAAACTGTTTTTT
V: TRBV6-1; D: .; size: many; J: TRBJ1-2; CDR3: CASSPQGANYGYTF; DNA: TGTGCCAGCAGTCCACAGGGAGCTAACTATGGCTACACCTTC
V: TRBV7-2; D: .; size: .; J: TRBJ1-6; CDR3: CASSSRYNSPLHF; DNA: TGTGCCAGCAGCTCCCGATATAATTCACCCCTCCACTTT
V: TRBV2; D: .; size: few; J: TRBJ2-5; CDR3: CAGTVDQGKRETQYF; DNA: TGTGCCGGAACTGTCGACCAGGGAAAGAGAGAGACCCAGTACTTC